Below, 17 T cell receptor beta chains from the same sample are listed, as sequenced in a study of cytomegalovirus exposure and HLA in healthy donors. The table came from immunoSEQ multiplex PCR; TCRdb's copy has only in-frame clones and leaves some out. The table has 50,000 to 65,000 clones, 95% seen once. The sequencing sample was made of PBMCs. The source is a woman aged 18 to 35 in good health and CMV-seropositive.

The CDR3 bases are TGTGCCAGCTCACGCGGGGGCGTTACCGGGGAGCTGTTTTTT. Translating gives CASSRGGVTGELFF. The rearrangement links TRBV18 to TRBJ2-2; D may be TRBD2 (7 bases). Per the germline V gene, CDR1 is KGHSH and CDR2 is LQKENI. The CDR3 spans 14 residues. Trimming pared 4 bases from V and 5 bases from J, leaving 11 bases between.

J is TRBJ1-6 and V is TRBV10-3, with D perhaps TRBD1 (6 bases). V shed 3 bases and J shed 8 bases, with 11 bases lying between them. This CDR3 comprises 14 residues. Germline CDR1 reads ENHRY; CDR2 reads SYGVKD. Written as DNA, the CDR3 is TGTGCCATCAGTGAAACAGGGCAGCATTCACCCCTCCACTTT. This gives the protein CAISETGQHSPLHF.

The CDR3 protein is CASSVGTAKGNTIYF. The CDR3 bases are TGTGCCAGCAGCGTCGGGACAGCGAAGGGAAACACCATATATTTT. The rearrangement joins TRBV9 to TRBJ1-3, with 7 bases lining up with TRBD1. The CDR3 length is 15 residues. Germline lookup yields CDR1 SGDLS and CDR2 YYNGEE. Losses at the gene ends were 2 bases for V and 4 bases for J; bases not matched to a gene: 6.

This chain connects TRBV27 to TRBJ2-7; D may be TRBD1 (5 bases). Germline loops: CDR1 MNHEY, CDR2 SMNVEV (reference sequence). Trimming pared 11 bases from V and 1 base from J, leaving 21 bases between. This CDR3 region has 15 residues. CDR3 in amino acids: CAADTFPLGSYEQYF. The DNA of the CDR3 is TGTGCCGCGGACACCTTTCCCCTTGGTTCCTACGAGCAGTACTTC.

This clone was found a few times. The chain combines TRBV6-5 with TRBJ1-5; maybe TRBD1 (6 bases). In germline, CDR1 is MNHEY, CDR2 SVGAGI. Trimming took off 4 bases at V and 0 bases at J, with 10 bases between the two ends. CDR3 size: 15 residues. The CDR3 protein is CASSLDRNSNQPQHF. In DNA, the CDR3 is TGTGCCAGCAGTTTGGACAGAAATAGCAATCAGCCCCAGCATTTT.

V usage is TRBV28 and J usage is TRBJ2-2, with TRBD2 matching over 11 bases. With V trimmed by 6 bases and J by 4 bases, 4 bases remained unmatched. The CDR3 covers 15 residues. CDR1 is MDHEN, CDR2 SYDVKM, per germline. CDR3 coding DNA: TGTGCCAGCAGGACCGGACTAGCGGGCACCGGGGAGCTGTTTTTT. Translating it yields CASRTGLAGTGELFF.

The chain uses TRBV19 and TRBJ2-7; no firm D call. CDR3 length equals 13 residues. Per the germline V gene, CDR1 is LNHDA and CDR2 is SQIVND (reference sequence). The ends were cut back, 2 bases at V and 3 bases at J, with 8 bases in the middle. The chain's CDR3 is CASSIRRSYEQYF. In DNA form, the CDR3 reads TGTGCCAGTAGTATAAGAAGGAGCTACGAGCAGTACTTC.

The J gene is TRBJ1-1, the V gene TRBV7-2; no reliable D call. CDR3 length: 13 residues. Trimming removed 2 bases at V and 8 bases at J, with 12 bases between. In germline, CDR1 is SGHTA, CDR2 FQGNSA. The CDR3 loop is CASSLIRGREAFF. Written as DNA, the CDR3 is TGTGCCAGCAGCTTAATTCGAGGCAGAGAAGCTTTCTTT.

The rearrangement links TRBV19 to TRBJ2-1; 15 positions match TRBD2. The CDR3 totals 18 residues. V lost 6 bases and J lost 3; bases outside the gene matches: 9. Per the germline V gene, CDR1 is LNHDA and CDR2 is SQIVND (reference sequence). The CDR3, as DNA: TGTGCCAGTAGCCGCTCCCCGGGACTAGCGGGGGGCTACAATGAGCAGTTCTTC. Encoded protein: CASSRSPGLAGGYNEQFF.

This clone was counted only a few times. The chain joins TRBV28 to TRBJ2-7; 10 positions match TRBD2. This CDR3 is built from 15 residues. Germline CDR1 MDHEN, CDR2 SYDVKM. J was trimmed by 3 bases and V by 3 bases; bases with no gene match: 5. The DNA for the CDR3 is TGTGCCAGCAGTTTGGCTAGCGGGAGAAACTACGAGCAGTACTTC. This translates into CASSLASGRNYEQYF.

This rearrangement joins TRBV28 to TRBJ2-1; maybe TRBD2 (6 bases). Germline V gene data show CDR1 as MDHEN and CDR2 as SYDVKM. The CDR3 has 13 amino acids. The V end was cut by 4 bases, the J end by 13 bases, with 17 bases between. CDR3 coding DNA: TGTGCCAGCAGTTCCCACTCGACGGGAGACCAGTTCTTC. Amino acid sequence: CASSSHSTGDQFF.

The chain carries TRBV18 and TRBJ2-1, with TRBD2 matching over 12 bases. CDR3 length: 16 residues. Germline V CDR1 and CDR2: KGHSH, LQKENI. V lost 3 bases to trimming and J lost 4 bases; unmatched junction nucleotides: 4. CDR3 residues: CASSPGLAGGYNEQFF. In DNA, the CDR3 is TGTGCCAGCTCACCTGGTCTAGCGGGAGGGTACAATGAGCAGTTCTTC.

The V call is TRBV18, the J call TRBJ1-2; 7 positions match TRBD1. The CDR3 has 14 residues. Germline V CDR1 and CDR2: KGHSH, LQKENI. V lost 0 bases, J lost 2 bases, and 0 bases stayed unmatched. The CDR3 nucleotides read TGTGCCAGCTCACCACCGACAGGGAACTATGGCTACACCTTC. This sequence encodes CASSPPTGNYGYTF.

The rearrangement uses TRBV19 and TRBJ1-5, with no clear D. V lost 8 bases and J lost 4, with 12 bases in between. CDR3 size: 13 residues. CDR1 is LNHDA and CDR2 is SQIVND in the germline V gene (reference sequence). CDR3 nucleotide sequence: TGTGCCAGTCAGTCAGGTTGGAATCAGCCCCAGCATTTT. Amino acids: CASQSGWNQPQHF.

This clone appeared once. The gene calls are TRBV7-3 and TRBJ2-1; 9 nucleotides match TRBD2. The V and J ends lost 2 bases and 3 bases, in that order; junction bases with no gene match: 2. From germline, CDR1 is SGHTA and CDR2 FQGTGA. There are 15 residues in the CDR3. The CDR3 loop reads CASSLGLANYNEQFF. The CDR3 DNA follows: TGTGCCAGCAGCTTAGGACTAGCGAACTACAATGAGCAGTTCTTC.

The gene calls are TRBV5-5 and TRBJ1-2; no definite D call. Germline loops: CDR1 SGHKS, CDR2 YYEKEE (reference sequence). The CDR3 contains 14 residues. Trimming cost V 4 bases and J 4 bases, with 14 bases left between them. As DNA, the CDR3 is TGTGCCAGCAGCCAGCCGGGAACATCCTATGGCTACACCTTC. Protein: CASSQPGTSYGYTF. The full variable domain, with the rest looked up from reference TRBV5-5 and TRBJ1-2, is DAGVTQSPTHLIKTRGQQVTLRCSPISGHKSVSWYQQVLGQGPQFIFQYYEKEERGRGNFPDRFSARQFPNYSSELNVNALLLGDSALYLCASSQPGTSYGYTFGSGTRLTVV.

The chain links TRBV2 to TRBJ2-3; TRBD1 agrees at 8 bases. This CDR3 comprises 15 residues. V dropped 6 bases and J dropped 4; count of bases not matched to a gene: 9. Germline V gives CDR1 SNHLY, CDR2 FYNNEI. The CDR3, as DNA: TGTGCCAGCAGGGAGCGGACAGGGACTCCAGATACGCAGTATTTT. Protein product: CASRERTGTPDTQYF.